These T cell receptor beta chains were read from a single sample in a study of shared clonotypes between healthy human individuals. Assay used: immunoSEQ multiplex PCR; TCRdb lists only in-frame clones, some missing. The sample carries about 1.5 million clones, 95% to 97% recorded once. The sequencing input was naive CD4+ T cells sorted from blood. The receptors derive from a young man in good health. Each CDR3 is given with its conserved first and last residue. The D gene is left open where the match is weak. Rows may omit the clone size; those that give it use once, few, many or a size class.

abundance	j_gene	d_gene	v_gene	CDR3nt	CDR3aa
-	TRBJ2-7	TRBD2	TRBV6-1	TGTGCCAGCAGTCCTAGCGGGACCCCGACCTACGAGCAGTACTTC	CASSPSGTPTYEQYF
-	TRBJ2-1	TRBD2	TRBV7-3	TGTGCCAGCAGCTTAAGGGGGGGGGAGCAGTTCTTC	CASSLRGGEQFF
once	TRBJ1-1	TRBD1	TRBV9	TGTGCCAGCAGCGTAGACCCGGACAGGGGGCATGCTTTCTTT	CASSVDPDRGHAFF
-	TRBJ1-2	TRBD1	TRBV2	TGTGCCAGCAGTCAGGGGGCGGTTGGCTACACCTTC	CASSQGAVGYTF
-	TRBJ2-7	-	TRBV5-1	TGCGCCAGCAGCTTGGAAGGTTTACTAAGCTCCTACGAGCAGTACTTC	CASSLEGLLSSYEQYF
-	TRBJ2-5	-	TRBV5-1	TGCGCCAGCAGCTTGGCGGCAGCTCGACAAGAGACCCAGTACTTC	CASSLAAARQETQYF
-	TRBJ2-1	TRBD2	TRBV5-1	TGCGCCAGCAGCCATGGACTAGCGGGAGATGATGAGCAGTTCTTC	CASSHGLAGDDEQFF
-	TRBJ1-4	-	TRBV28	TGTGCCAGCAGTACCTATGAAAAACTGTTTTTT	CASSTYEKLFF
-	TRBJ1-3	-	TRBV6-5	TGTGCCAGCAGCCGGACAACCGGAAACACCATATATTTT	CASSRTTGNTIYF
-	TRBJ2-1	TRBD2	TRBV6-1	TGTGCCAGCAGTGAGTCTGCGGGAGGACCTAATGAGCAGTTCTTC	CASSESAGGPNEQFF
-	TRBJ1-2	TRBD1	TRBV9	TGTGCCAGCAGTGAGGGAGGGGGCGATGGCTACACCTTC	CASSEGGGDGYTF
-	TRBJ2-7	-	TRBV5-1	TGCGCCAGCAGCATACCGACAGGATCCTACGAGCAGTACTTC	CASSIPTGSYEQYF
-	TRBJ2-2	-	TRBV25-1	TGTGCCAGCAGTATGATGGGTGGGGTCGACACCGGGGAGCTGTTTTTT	CASSMMGGVDTGELFF
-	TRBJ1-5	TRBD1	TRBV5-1	TGCGCCAGCAGCCCTGGGACAGGGTATCAGCCCCAGCATTTT	CASSPGTGYQPQHF
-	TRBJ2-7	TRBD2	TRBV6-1	TGTGCCAGCAGTGAAGCAACAACTAGCGGGATCTACGAGCAGTACTTC	CASSEATTSGIYEQYF
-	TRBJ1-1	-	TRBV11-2	TGTGCCAGCAGCTTAGATCCGGCAGGGGCAAACACTGAAGCTTTCTTT	CASSLDPAGANTEAFF
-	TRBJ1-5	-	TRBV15	TGTGCCACCAGCAGAGATCGTTTGTTTCAGGGGCAAGATCAGCCCCAGCATTTT	CATSRDRLFQGQDQPQHF
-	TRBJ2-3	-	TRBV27	TGTGCCAGCAGTTTGAGGCGGAGTTCCACAGATACGCAGTATTTT	CASSLRRSSTDTQYF
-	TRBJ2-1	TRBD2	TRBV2	TGTGCCAGCAAGGGCCGAAAGGGACTAGCGGGAGTCAATGAGCAGTTCTTC	CASKGRKGLAGVNEQFF
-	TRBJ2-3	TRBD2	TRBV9	TGTGCCAGCAGCGTAGAGGGACTAGCGGGAGGGTCAGATACGCAGTATTTT	CASSVEGLAGGSDTQYF
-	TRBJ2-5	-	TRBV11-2	TGTGCCAGCAGCTATACAGGGGAGACCCAGTACTTC	CASSYTGETQYF
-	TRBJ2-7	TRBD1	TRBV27	TGTGCCAGCAGTTTTGGGGACAGGGAGATGGACGAGCAGTACTTC	CASSFGDREMDEQYF
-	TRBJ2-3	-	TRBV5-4	TGTGCCAGCAGCGCCCCCACCAGCACAGATACGCAGTATTTT	CASSAPTSTDTQYF
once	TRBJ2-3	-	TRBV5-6	TGTGCCAGCAGCTACGGACCTCGGGTAGATACGCAGTATTTT	CASSYGPRVDTQYF
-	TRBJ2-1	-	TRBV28	TGTGCCAGCAGGATCCCTCCCCGGGAAGTTATCCCCTACAATGAGCAGTTCTTC	CASRIPPREVIPYNEQFF
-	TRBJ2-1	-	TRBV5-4	TGTGCCAGCAGCCTACCTCGGTTGGGCACGAATGAGCAGTTCTTC	CASSLPRLGTNEQFF
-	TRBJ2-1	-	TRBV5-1	TGCGCCAGCAGCAAGGACGGTAACTACAATGAGCAGTTCTTC	CASSKDGNYNEQFF
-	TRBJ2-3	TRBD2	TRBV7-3	TGTGCCAGCAGCGCCGAACTAGCGTGGACGCAGTATTTT	CASSAELAWTQYF
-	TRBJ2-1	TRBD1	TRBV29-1	TGCAGCGTTGTGCCAGGGGGCTATGAGCAGTTCTTC	CSVVPGGYEQFF
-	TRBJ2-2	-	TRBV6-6	TGTGCCAGCAGTTACTGGAGATCGAACACCGGGGAGCTGTTTTTT	CASSYWRSNTGELFF
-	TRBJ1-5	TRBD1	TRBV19	TGTGCCAGTAGTTCAGACAGGGTTAGCAATCAGCCCCAGCATTTT	CASSSDRVSNQPQHF
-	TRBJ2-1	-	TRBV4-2	TGTGCCAGCAGCCAAGGTTTTTTGTATGAGCAGTTCTTC	CASSQGFLYEQFF
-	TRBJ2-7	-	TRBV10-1	TGCGCCAGCTCGGGACCGTTGGGGGACTACGAGCAGTACTTC	CASSGPLGDYEQYF
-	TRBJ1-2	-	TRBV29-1	TGCAGCGTTGAACAGATGGGAGGCTACACCTTC	CSVEQMGGYTF
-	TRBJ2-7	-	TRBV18	TGTGCCAGCTCACCACCGCTGGGAACAGGCCCCACCGAGCAGTACTTC	CASSPPLGTGPTEQYF
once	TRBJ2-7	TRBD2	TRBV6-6	TGTGCCAGCAGTTCCCTAGCGGGAGGGCCTTTGTACGAGCAGTACTTC	CASSSLAGGPLYEQYF
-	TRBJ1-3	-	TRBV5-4	TGTGCCAGCAGCTTGGATTCTGGAAACACCATATATTTT	CASSLDSGNTIYF
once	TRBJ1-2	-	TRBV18	TGTGCCAGCTCACCGAAGGACAGCCTAAACTATGGCTACACCTTC	CASSPKDSLNYGYTF
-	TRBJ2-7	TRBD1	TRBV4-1	TGCGCCAGCAGCCAACCCCGACAGGGGACCCACTACGAGCAGTACTTC	CASSQPRQGTHYEQYF
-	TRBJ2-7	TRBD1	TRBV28	TGTGCCAGCAGTACGGGACAGACCTACGAGCAGTACTTC	CASSTGQTYEQYF
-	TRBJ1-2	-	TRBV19	TGTGCCAGTAGTAAACGGAACAACTTAAACTATGGCTACACCTTC	CASSKRNNLNYGYTF
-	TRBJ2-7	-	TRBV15	TGTGCCACCAGCCCAGGCGGACCTCGATACGAGCAGTACTTC	CATSPGGPRYEQYF
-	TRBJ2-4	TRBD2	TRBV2	TGTGCCAGCACCCCCACGGGACTAGCGGGACTAAAAAACATTCAGTACTTC	CASTPTGLAGLKNIQYF
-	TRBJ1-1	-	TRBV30	TGTGCCTGGAGTGAAAGGGTAAATATTGAAGCTTTCTTT	CAWSERVNIEAFF
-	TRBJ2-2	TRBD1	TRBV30	TGTGCCTGGAGTATGATCGGACAGGGCACCGGGGAGCTGTTTTTT	CAWSMIGQGTGELFF
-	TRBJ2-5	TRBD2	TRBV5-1	TGCGCCAGCAGCAAACCGGAACTAGCGGGAGGGCCCAGGGAGACCCAGTACTTC	CASSKPELAGGPRETQYF
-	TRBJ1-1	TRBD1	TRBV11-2	TGTGCCAGCAGCGACCTACAGGGGTCCAACACTGAAGCTTTCTTT	CASSDLQGSNTEAFF
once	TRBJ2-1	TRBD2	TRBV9	TGTGCCAGCAGCACACGACTAGCGGGTCCATTCGATGAGCAGTTCTTC	CASSTRLAGPFDEQFF
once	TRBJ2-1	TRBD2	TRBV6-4	TGTGCCAGCAAGCCTAGGGAGGGCCTCGGCAATGAGCAGTTCTTC	CASKPREGLGNEQFF
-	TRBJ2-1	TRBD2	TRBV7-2	TGTGCCAGCACGACTAGCGGGATGAGTGAGCAGTTCTTC	CASTTSGMSEQFF
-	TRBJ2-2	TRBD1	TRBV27	TGTGCCAGCAGGGGACAGGGATACACCGGGGAGCTGTTTTTT	CASRGQGYTGELFF
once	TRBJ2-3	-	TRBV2	TGTGCCAGCGGGGTAGTAGCGGAGAATACGCAGTATTTT	CASGVVAENTQYF
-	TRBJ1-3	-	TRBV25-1	TGTGCCAGCAGTATCGCTGGGCTGGGAAACACCATATATTTT	CASSIAGLGNTIYF
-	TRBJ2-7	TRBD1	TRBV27	TGTGCCAGCAGTCGGACAGGGGGGATCTACGAGCAGTACTTC	CASSRTGGIYEQYF
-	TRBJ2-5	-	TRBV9	TGTGCCAGCAGCCCGGGCCCAGGGACCCAGTACTTC	CASSPGPGTQYF
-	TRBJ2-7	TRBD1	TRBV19	TGTGCCAGTAGTATAGAGTCGGACAGGGAACTCCGGGACGAGCAGTACTTC	CASSIESDRELRDEQYF